These 7 T cell receptor beta chains were sequenced from one sample in a study of cytomegalovirus exposure and HLA in healthy donors. Vbeta (60) and Jbeta (13) primers were used in the PCR. Assay used: immunoSEQ multiplex PCR; TCRdb lists only in-frame clones, some missing. The top ten clones hold about 1.7% of a sample with 150,000 to 200,000 clones, over 70% of them seen once. Sequenced: PBMCs. The receptors shown here come from a middle-aged man in good health and CMV-seropositive.

This clone was picked up a small number of times. The V gene is TRBV7-8, the J gene TRBJ1-1; D may be TRBD1 (5 bases). This CDR3 region has 14 residues. In germline, CDR1 is SGHVS, CDR2 FQNEAQ. Trimming removed 6 bases from V and 0 bases from J, with 11 bases in between. CDR3 region: CASRAGPMNTEAFF. The CDR3 coding sequence is TGTGCCAGCAGGGCGGGGCCCATGAACACTGAAGCTTTCTTT.

Only a few counts were recorded for this clone. The rearrangement uses TRBV7-9 and TRBJ2-3; tentatively, D is TRBD2 (6 bases). The length of the CDR3 is 15 residues. Germline V gives CDR1 SEHNR, CDR2 FQNEAQ (reference sequence). Trimming took 1 base from V and 6 from J, leaving 14 bases between them. CDR3 amino acids: CASSLGLALSDTQYF. The CDR3 DNA reads TGTGCCAGCAGCTTAGGGCTAGCGTTAAGTGATACGCAGTATTTT.

This sequence joins TRBV5-1 and TRBJ1-2; no reliable D call. The CDR3 runs to 17 residues. Trimming removed 3 bases at V and 2 bases at J, with 20 bases between. CDR1 and CDR2 from the germline V gene are SGHRS and YFSETQ. CDR3 residues: CASSSMTADLGNYGYTF. Written as DNA, the CDR3 is TGCGCCAGCAGCTCGATGACGGCAGACCTGGGCAACTATGGCTACACCTTC. Drawing the rest from reference TRBV5-1 and TRBJ1-2, the complete variable domain is KAGVTQTPRYLIKTRGQQVTLSCSPISGHRSVSWYQQTPGQGLQFLFEYFSETQRNKGNFPGRFSGRQFSNSRSEMNVSTLELGDSALYLCASSSMTADLGNYGYTFGSGTRLTVV.

This clone was observed a handful of times. The V gene is TRBV4-1, the J gene TRBJ1-2; 8 nucleotides match TRBD1. Germline V CDR1 and CDR2: MGHRA, YSYEKL. Germline trimming cut 0 bases from V and 5 bases from J; bases unmatched to any gene: 8. The CDR3 loop spans 16 amino acids. The CDR3 loop reads CASSQDPGGRNYGYTF. The CDR3 DNA reads TGCGCCAGCAGCCAAGATCCAGGGGGCAGGAATTATGGCTACACCTTC.

The table lists this clone with a count of one. The chain joins TRBV11-1 to TRBJ1-1, with TRBD1 identical over 11 bases. The germline V gene encodes CDR1 SGHAT and CDR2 FQDESV (reference sequence). This CDR3 comprises 17 residues. J gave up 1 base and V 4 bases, and 8 bases lay outside the gene matches. The CDR3 sequence: CASSYGQGARANTEAFF. Written as DNA, the CDR3 is TGTGCCAGCAGCTACGGACAGGGGGCGCGAGCGAACACTGAAGCTTTCTTT.

A remark on this clone: Other nucleotide sequences in the sample specify the same CDR3. The CDR3: CASSESRNYGYTF. Here the CDR3 DNA reads TGTGCCAGCAGTGAATCCCGGAACTATGGCTACACCTTC. This chain uses TRBV2 with TRBJ1-2; D remains ambiguous. Germline V gives CDR1 SNHLY, CDR2 FYNNEI. CDR3 length equals 13 residues. V dropped 2 bases and J dropped 2 bases, with 6 bases sitting between them.

The chain carries TRBV9 and TRBJ2-1; a possible D gene is TRBD1 (6 bases). The CDR3 is 16 residues long. CDR1 and CDR2 (germline): SGDLS, YYNGEE. V was shortened by 6 bases and J by 3 bases, with 19 bases between the two germline ends. The CDR3 protein is CASKGGGDLLYNEQFF. CDR3 nucleotide sequence: TGTGCCAGCAAAGGTGGGGGCGATCTACTCTACAATGAGCAGTTCTTC.